This T cell receptor (beta chain) was sequenced for a study of radiotherapy plus CTLA-4 blockade in lung cancer. For the study at large: Disease control was present in under 35% of patients, and objective responses in around 18%. Study-level points and caveats: Clones derived from tumor TCRs expanded in blood after radiotherapy plus ipilimumab. The best prediction of response reportedly came from early blood T cell clone dynamics, with interferon-beta.

Profiled with immunoSEQ multiplex PCR; TCRdb holds only in-frame clones, not every one. The sample shows around 37,000 clones, about two thirds of them seen only once. The CDR3 is 18 residues long. V was cut by 2 bases and J by 0 bases, with 17 bases left in between. Germline CDR1 reads LGHNT; CDR2 reads FRNRAP. CTLA-4 blockade using ipilimumab, together with focal radiation, was received by patients with chemo-refractory metastatic non-small-cell lung cancer. Details on this clone: The target antigen is unknown.

This receptor was obtained from a human donor with non-small cell lung cancer who had stable disease on radiotherapy plus ipilimumab. The sample was peripheral blood, taken from a patient treated with radiotherapy plus ipilimumab. The chain employs TRBV12-5 and TRBJ2-4, with D possibly matching TRBD1 (7 bases). The CDR3: CASGLSPGGILAKNIQYF. As DNA, the CDR3 is TGTGCTAGTGGTTTGTCTCCAGGGGGGATACTAGCCAAAAACATTCAGTACTTC.